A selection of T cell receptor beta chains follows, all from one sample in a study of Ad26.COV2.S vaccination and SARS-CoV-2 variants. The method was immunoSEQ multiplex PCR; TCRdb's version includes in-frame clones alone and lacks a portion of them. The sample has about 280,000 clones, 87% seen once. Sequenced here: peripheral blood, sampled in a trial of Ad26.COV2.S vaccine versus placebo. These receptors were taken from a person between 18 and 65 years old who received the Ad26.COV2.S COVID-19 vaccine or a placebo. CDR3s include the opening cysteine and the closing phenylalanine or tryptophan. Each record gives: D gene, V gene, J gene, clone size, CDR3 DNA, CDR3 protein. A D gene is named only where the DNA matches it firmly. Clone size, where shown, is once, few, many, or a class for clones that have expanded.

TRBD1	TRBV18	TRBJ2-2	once	TGTGCCAGCTCACCGACAGGGTCGGACACCGGGGAGCTGTTTTTT	CASSPTGSDTGELFF
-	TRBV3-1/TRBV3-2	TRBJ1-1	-	TGTGCCAGCAAACCGGGGCTGGGTCGGGACACTGAAGCTTTCTTT	CASKPGLGRDTEAFF
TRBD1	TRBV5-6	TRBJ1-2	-	TGTGCCAGCAGCGGGGATCAGGGGGCTTCGATCTATGGCTACACCTTC	CASSGDQGASIYGYTF
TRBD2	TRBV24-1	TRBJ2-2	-	TGTGCCACCAGTGACTCGGGGGGGCCGTGGACCGGGGAGCTGTTTTTT	CATSDSGGPWTGELFF
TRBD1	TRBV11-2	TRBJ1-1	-	TGTGCCAGCAGCCCGGGACAGGGTAACACTGAAGCTTTCTTT	CASSPGQGNTEAFF
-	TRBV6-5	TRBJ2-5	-	TGTGCCAGCAGCCGGATACAGACCCAGTACTTC	CASSRIQTQYF
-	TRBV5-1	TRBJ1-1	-	TGCGCCAGCAGCCTGTCAGGGGTGGTGGGCACTGAAGCTTTCTTT	CASSLSGVVGTEAFF
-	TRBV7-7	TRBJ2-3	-	TGTGCTAGCAGCTTAGAGGGCGGGGGCACAGATACGCAGTATTTT	CASSLEGGGTDTQYF
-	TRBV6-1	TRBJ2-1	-	TGTGCCAGCAGTGAAGGACTAGGGAACAATGAGCAGTTCTTC	CASSEGLGNNEQFF
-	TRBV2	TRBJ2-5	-	TGTGCCAGCAGTTCCCGAGGGGGAGAGACCCAGTACTTC	CASSSRGGETQYF
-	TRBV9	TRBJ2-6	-	TGTGCCAGCAGCGTAGGGAGGGGGCCCGGCTCTGGGGCCAACGTCCTGACTTTC	CASSVGRGPGSGANVLTF